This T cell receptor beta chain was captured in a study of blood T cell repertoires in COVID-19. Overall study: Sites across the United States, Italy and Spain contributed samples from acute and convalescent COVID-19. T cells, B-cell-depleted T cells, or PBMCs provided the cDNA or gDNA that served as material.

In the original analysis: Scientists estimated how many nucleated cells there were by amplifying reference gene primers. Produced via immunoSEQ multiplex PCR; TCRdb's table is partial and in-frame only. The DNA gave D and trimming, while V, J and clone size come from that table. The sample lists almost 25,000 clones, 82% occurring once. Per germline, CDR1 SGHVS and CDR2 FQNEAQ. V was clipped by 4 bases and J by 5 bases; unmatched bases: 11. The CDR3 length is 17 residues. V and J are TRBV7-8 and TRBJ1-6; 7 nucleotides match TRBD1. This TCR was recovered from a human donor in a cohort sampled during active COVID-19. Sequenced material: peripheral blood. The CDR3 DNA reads TGTGCCAGCAGCTCCCGACAGGGCTCAAGCAATAATTCACCCCTCCACTTT. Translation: CASSSRQGSSNNSPLHF.